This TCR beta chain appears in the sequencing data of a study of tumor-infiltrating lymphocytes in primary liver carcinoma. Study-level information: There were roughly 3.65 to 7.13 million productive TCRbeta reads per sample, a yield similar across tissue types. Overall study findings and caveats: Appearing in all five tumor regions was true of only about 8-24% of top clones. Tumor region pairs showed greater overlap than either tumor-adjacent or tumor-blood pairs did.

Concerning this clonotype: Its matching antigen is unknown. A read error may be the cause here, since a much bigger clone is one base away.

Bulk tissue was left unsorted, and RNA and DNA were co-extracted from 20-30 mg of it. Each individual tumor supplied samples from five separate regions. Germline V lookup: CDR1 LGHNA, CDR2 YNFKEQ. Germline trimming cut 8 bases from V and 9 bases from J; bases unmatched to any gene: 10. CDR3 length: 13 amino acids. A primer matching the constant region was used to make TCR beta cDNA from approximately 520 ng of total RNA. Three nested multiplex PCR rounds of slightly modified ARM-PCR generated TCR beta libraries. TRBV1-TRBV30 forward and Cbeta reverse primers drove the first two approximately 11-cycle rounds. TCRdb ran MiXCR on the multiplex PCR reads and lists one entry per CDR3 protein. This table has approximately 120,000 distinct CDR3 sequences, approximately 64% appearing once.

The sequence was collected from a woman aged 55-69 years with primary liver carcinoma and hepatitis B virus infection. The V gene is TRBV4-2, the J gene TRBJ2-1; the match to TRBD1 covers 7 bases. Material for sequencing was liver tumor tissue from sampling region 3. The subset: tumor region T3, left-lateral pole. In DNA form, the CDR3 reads TGTGCCAGCGGCCGCACAGGGGCCATTGAGCAGTTCTTC. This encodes CASGRTGAIEQFF.